The sequence of this T cell receptor (beta chain) was determined in a study of blood T cell repertoires in COVID-19. Study at large: Samples representing acute and convalescent COVID-19 were sourced from the United States, Italy and Spain. From T cells, B-cell-depleted T cells, or PBMCs came the material, which was cDNA or gDNA.

Authors' methods: Amplification with reference gene primers provided the estimates of nucleated cell counts. Some clones are missing from TCRdb's copy, which holds only in-frame ones; the method was immunoSEQ multiplex PCR. The DNA gave D and trimming, while V, J and clone size come from that table. The sample consists of 43,000 or so clones, over 70% of them appearing once. This receptor was obtained from a woman aged 60 to 75 with acute or convalescent COVID-19. The sequenced sample was peripheral blood.

The CDR3 DNA follows: TGTGCCAGCAGCAAGGGAGACAGGGGATTCACAGATACGCAGTATTTT. This codes for CASSKGDRGFTDTQYF. The chain joins TRBV13 to TRBJ2-3; 8 bases agree with TRBD1. The ends lost 5 bases at V and 2 bases at J; junction bases unmatched: 9. This CDR3 contains 16 residues. Germline CDR1 and CDR2: PRHDT and FYEKMQ (reference sequence).